Included here is one T cell receptor (beta chain) sequence, with context. What it binds is not known. The data are from a study of OX40 agonist ivuxolimab in advanced cancers. Study as a whole: The study enrolled dose-escalation patients with hepatocellular carcinoma, melanoma, renal cell or head and neck cancer. Study-level points and caveats: In general, CD8+ T cells held more expanded clones than CD4+ did, on average.

Enrollment shut out patients with autoimmune disease history or systemic immunosuppression. Peripheral blood came from all dose cohorts at three timepoints. The repertoire was sequenced with immunoSEQ multiplex PCR; TCRdb's copy has only in-frame clones and lacks some. Among about 62,000 clones, 92% were seen once, and the ten largest hold 0.55% to 0.8%. The V gene end was trimmed by 0 bases and the J gene end by 2 bases; junction bases not matched to a gene: 4. Germline CDR1 and CDR2: SGHNT and YYREEE (reference sequence). This CDR3 has 16 amino acids. Sequenced material: CD4+ or CD8+ T cells sorted from blood, taken in a trial of the OX40 agonist ivuxolimab. The sequence came from an adult with an advanced solid tumor such as melanoma, head and neck, liver or kidney cancer. The chain is built from TRBV5-4 and TRBJ2-2; 7 nucleotides agree with TRBD2. The CDR3 spells CASSLAPAGNTGELFF. The CDR3 bases are TGTGCCAGCAGCTTGGCTCCAGCGGGAAACACCGGGGAGCTGTTTTTT.